This is a list of T cell receptor beta chains from one sample in a study of CD8 T cells in Susac syndrome. TCRdb itself ran the immunoSEQ multiplex PCR reads through MiXCR, one entry per CDR3 protein. The data show about 130,000 distinct CDR3 sequences, around 94% seen once. The sample consisted of CD8+ T cells from PBMCs. The receptors derive from a human donor with Susac syndrome. Both conserved end residues are part of each CDR3. D genes are given only for firm matches. Only part of the rows carry a size: once, few, many, or a class if the clone is expanded.

V	size	J	D	CDR3	DNA
TRBV4-1	-	TRBJ2-1	TRBD2	CASSQVTGTSGGLDNEQFF	TGCGCCAGCAGCCAAGTCACAGGGACTAGCGGGGGGCTCGACAATGAGCAGTTCTTC
TRBV6-5	-	TRBJ1-6	-	CASSYSHAEINSPLHF	TGTGCCAGCAGTTACTCTCACGCGGAGATTAATTCACCCCTCCACTTT
TRBV5-4	-	TRBJ2-7	TRBD1	CASSGTGIYEQYF	TGTGCCAGCAGCGGGACAGGGATTTACGAGCAGTACTTC
TRBV12-3/TRBV12-4	-	TRBJ2-1	TRBD2	CASSSVPLAGLGVRSYNEQFF	TGTGCCAGCAGTTCAGTACCACTAGCGGGCCTCGGGGTACGGTCCTACAATGAGCAGTTCTTC
TRBV7-3	-	TRBJ1-6	TRBD1	CASSLGDSNSPLHF	TGTGCCAGCAGTCTAGGGGACAGTAATTCACCCCTCCACTTT
TRBV6-4	-	TRBJ2-3	-	CASSESSASTDTQYF	TGTGCCAGCAGTGAGTCTAGCGCTAGCACAGATACGCAGTATTTT
TRBV12-3/TRBV12-4	-	TRBJ2-5	TRBD1	CASSPGTGRWDQETQYF	TGTGCCAGCAGTCCAGGGACAGGACGGTGGGACCAAGAGACCCAGTACTTC
TRBV4-1	-	TRBJ2-6	TRBD1	CASSQPGQRRSGANVLTF	TGCGCCAGCAGCCAACCGGGACAGAGACGCTCTGGGGCCAACGTCCTGACTTTC
TRBV20-1	-	TRBJ2-5	-	CSARSGSGEETQYF	TGCAGTGCTAGATCAGGGAGTGGGGAAGAGACCCAGTACTTC
TRBV4-2	-	TRBJ2-3	TRBD2	CASSPRLAGEVPGSTDTQYF	TGTGCCAGCAGCCCCCGACTAGCGGGAGAAGTCCCAGGGAGCACAGATACGCAGTATTTT
TRBV20-1	-	TRBJ1-1	-	CSARSVENTEAFF	TGCAGTGCTAGATCGGTGGAGAACACTGAAGCTTTCTTT
TRBV20-1	-	TRBJ2-7	TRBD2	CSARDGTSGSNEQYF	TGCAGTGCTAGAGATGGGACTAGCGGGAGCAACGAGCAGTACTTC
TRBV20-1	-	TRBJ1-5	-	CSADPPGNQPQHF	TGCAGTGCCGATCCGCCCGGGAATCAGCCCCAGCATTTT
TRBV7-8	-	TRBJ2-7	-	CASSSGGTSYEQYF	TGTGCCAGCAGCTCCGGCGGCACCTCCTACGAGCAGTACTTC
TRBV11-3	few	TRBJ1-1	-	CASSLGGENTEAFF	TGTGCCAGCAGCTTAGGCGGAGAGAACACTGAAGCTTTCTTT
TRBV7-2	-	TRBJ1-1	-	CASSPGGANTEAFF	TGTGCCAGCAGCCCTGGGGGAGCGAACACTGAAGCTTTCTTT
TRBV12-3/TRBV12-4	-	TRBJ2-5	-	CASSPPDFQETQYF	TGTGCCAGCAGTCCTCCCGACTTCCAAGAGACCCAGTACTTC
TRBV20-1	-	TRBJ2-5	TRBD2	CSARDGRLAGLYQETQYF	TGCAGTGCTAGAGATGGACGACTAGCGGGGCTCTACCAAGAGACCCAGTACTTC
TRBV6-2/TRBV6-3	-	TRBJ2-6	TRBD2	CASSYSGGSGANVLTF	TGTGCCAGCAGTTATTCGGGGGGCTCTGGGGCCAACGTCCTGACTTTC
TRBV30	-	TRBJ1-4	-	CAWSFHGEKLFF	TGTGCCTGGAGTTTTCACGGTGAAAAACTGTTTTTT
TRBV12-3/TRBV12-4	-	TRBJ2-1	-	CASSLGGLNEQFF	TGTGCCAGCAGTTTGGGAGGTCTCAATGAGCAGTTCTTC
TRBV7-9	-	TRBJ1-2	TRBD1	CASSFGQGLVGGYTF	TGTGCCAGCAGCTTCGGACAGGGTCTGGTGGGTGGCTACACCTTC
TRBV25-1	-	TRBJ2-3	-	CASSDIGDRGTDTQYF	TGTGCCAGCAGTGATATAGGGGATCGTGGCACAGATACGCAGTATTTT
TRBV30	once	TRBJ1-1	-	CAWSVGGAQTTLF	TGTGCCTGGAGCGTCGGTGGTGCTCAAACCACTCTCTTT
TRBV4-3	-	TRBJ2-1	-	CASSRDAKLNNEQFF	TGCGCCAGCAGCCGGGACGCAAAGCTCAACAATGAGCAGTTCTTC
TRBV30	-	TRBJ1-4	TRBD1	CAWSATGLSEKLFF	TGTGCCTGGAGTGCGACAGGGCTGAGTGAAAAACTGTTTTTT
TRBV18	-	TRBJ1-1	-	CASSHDRPEAFF	TGTGCCAGCTCACACGACCGTCCTGAAGCTTTCTTT
TRBV4-1	once	TRBJ2-7	TRBD1	CASSQDGQGGAYEQYF	TGCGCCAGCAGCCAAGACGGACAGGGGGGGGCCTACGAGCAGTACTTC
TRBV12-3/TRBV12-4	-	TRBJ2-3	TRBD2	CANSGGWTDTQYF	TGTGCCAATAGCGGGGGGTGGACAGATACGCAGTATTTT
TRBV30	once	TRBJ2-3	TRBD2	CAWFLAGAADTQYF	TGTGCCTGGTTCCTAGCGGGAGCTGCAGATACGCAGTATTTT
TRBV6-6	-	TRBJ1-5	-	CASSYTQGFGNQPQHF	TGTGCCAGCAGTTACACGCAGGGGTTCGGCAATCAGCCCCAGCATTTT
TRBV30	once	TRBJ2-2	TRBD2	CAWNEGGRHTGELFF	TGTGCCTGGAACGAGGGAGGGAGGCACACCGGGGAGCTGTTTTTT
TRBV7-6	-	TRBJ1-3	TRBD1	CASSPGSTGRGNTIYF	TGTGCCAGCAGCCCCGGCTCGACAGGGAGAGGAAACACCATATATTTT
TRBV11-1	-	TRBJ2-1	-	CASSLRADSYNEQFF	TGTGCCAGCAGCTTACGGGCCGACTCCTACAATGAGCAGTTCTTC
TRBV30	-	TRBJ1-1	-	CAWSWRGGTEAFF	TGTGCCTGGAGTTGGCGGGGTGGGACTGAAGCTTTCTTT
TRBV6-4	-	TRBJ2-3	-	CASSPRDGGSADTQYF	TGTGCCAGCAGTCCCCGGGACGGGGGTTCGGCAGATACGCAGTATTTT
TRBV12-3/TRBV12-4	-	TRBJ1-1	-	CASCGAGWGMNTEAFF	TGTGCCAGCTGCGGAGCAGGGTGGGGAATGAACACTGAAGCTTTCTTT
TRBV6-6	-	TRBJ2-7	TRBD2	CASSYSGLAIEQYF	TGTGCCAGCAGTTACTCGGGACTAGCGATTGAGCAGTACTTC
TRBV5-6	-	TRBJ2-3	-	CASSLDWGRGGTDTQYF	TGTGCCAGCAGCTTGGATTGGGGGCGGGGTGGAACAGATACGCAGTATTTT
TRBV12-3/TRBV12-4	-	TRBJ2-3	-	CASGSLMGDTQYF	TGTGCCAGCGGGTCCCTGATGGGTGATACGCAGTATTTT
TRBV4-3	-	TRBJ2-3	-	CASSQESVKDTQYF	TGCGCCAGCAGCCAAGAATCCGTAAAAGATACGCAGTATTTT
TRBV21-1	-	TRBJ2-7	-	CASSNNHRGYSYEQYF	TGTGCCAGCAGCAACAACCACAGGGGGTACTCCTACGAGCAGTACTTC